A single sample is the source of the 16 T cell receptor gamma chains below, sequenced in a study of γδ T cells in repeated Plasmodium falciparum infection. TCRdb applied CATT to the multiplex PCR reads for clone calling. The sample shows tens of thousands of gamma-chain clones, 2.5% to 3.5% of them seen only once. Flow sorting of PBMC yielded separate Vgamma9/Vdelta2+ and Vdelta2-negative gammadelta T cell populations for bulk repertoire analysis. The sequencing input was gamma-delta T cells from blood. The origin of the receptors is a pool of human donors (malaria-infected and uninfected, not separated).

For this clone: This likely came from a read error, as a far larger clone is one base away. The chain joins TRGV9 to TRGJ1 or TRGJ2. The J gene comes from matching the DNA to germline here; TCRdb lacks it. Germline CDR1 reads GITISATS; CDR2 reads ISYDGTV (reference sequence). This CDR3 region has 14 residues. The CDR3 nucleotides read TGTGCCCTGTGGGAGACACAGAATTATTATAAGAAACTCTTT. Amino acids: CALWETQNYYKKLF.

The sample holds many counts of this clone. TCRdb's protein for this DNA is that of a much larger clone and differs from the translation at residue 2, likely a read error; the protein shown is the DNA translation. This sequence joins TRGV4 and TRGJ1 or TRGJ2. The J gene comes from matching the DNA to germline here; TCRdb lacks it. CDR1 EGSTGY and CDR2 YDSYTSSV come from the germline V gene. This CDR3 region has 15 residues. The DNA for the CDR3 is TGTACCACCTGGGATGGGCTGTGGAATTATTATAAGAAACTCTTT. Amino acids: CTTWDGLWNYYKKLF.

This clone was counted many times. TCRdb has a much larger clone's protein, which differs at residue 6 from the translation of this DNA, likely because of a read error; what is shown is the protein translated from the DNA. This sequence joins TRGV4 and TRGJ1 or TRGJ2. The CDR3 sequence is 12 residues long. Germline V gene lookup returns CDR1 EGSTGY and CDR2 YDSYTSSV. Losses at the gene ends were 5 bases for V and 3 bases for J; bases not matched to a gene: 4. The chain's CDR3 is CATWATYYKKLF. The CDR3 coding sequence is TGTGCCACCTGGGCCACTTATTATAAGAAACTCTTT.

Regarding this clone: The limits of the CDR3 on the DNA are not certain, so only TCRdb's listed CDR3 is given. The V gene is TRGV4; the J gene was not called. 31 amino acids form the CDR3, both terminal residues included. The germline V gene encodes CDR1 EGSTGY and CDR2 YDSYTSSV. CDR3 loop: CATWDGNFIRNSLAVEQHLLSQVSIGRIQHF.

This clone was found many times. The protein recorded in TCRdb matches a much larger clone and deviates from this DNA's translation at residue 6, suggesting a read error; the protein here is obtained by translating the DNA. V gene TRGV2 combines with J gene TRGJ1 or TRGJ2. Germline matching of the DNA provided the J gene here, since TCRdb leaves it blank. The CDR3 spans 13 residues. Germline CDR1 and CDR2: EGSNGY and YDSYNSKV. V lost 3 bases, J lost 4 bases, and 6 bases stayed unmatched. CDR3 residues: CATWDSVYYKKLF. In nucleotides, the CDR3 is TGTGCCACCTGGGACAGTGTGTATTATAAGAAACTCTTT.

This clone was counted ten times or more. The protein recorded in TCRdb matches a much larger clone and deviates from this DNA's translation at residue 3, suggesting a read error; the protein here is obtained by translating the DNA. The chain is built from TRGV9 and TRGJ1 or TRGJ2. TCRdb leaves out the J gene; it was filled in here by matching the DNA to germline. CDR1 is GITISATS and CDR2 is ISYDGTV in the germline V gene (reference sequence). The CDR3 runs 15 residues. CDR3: CASWEVLGNYYKKLF. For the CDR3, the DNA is TGTGCCTCGTGGGAGGTGCTAGGGAATTATTATAAGAAACTCTTT.

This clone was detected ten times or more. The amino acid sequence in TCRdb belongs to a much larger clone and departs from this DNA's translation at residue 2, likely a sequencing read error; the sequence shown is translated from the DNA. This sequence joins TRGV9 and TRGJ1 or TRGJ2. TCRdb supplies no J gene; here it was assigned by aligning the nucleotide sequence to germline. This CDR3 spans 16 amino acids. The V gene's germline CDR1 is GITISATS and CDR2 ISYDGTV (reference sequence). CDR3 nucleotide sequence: TGTACCTTGTGGGAGGTGCACAATGGCGAAAATTATAAGAAACTCTTT. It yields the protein CTLWEVHNGENYKKLF.

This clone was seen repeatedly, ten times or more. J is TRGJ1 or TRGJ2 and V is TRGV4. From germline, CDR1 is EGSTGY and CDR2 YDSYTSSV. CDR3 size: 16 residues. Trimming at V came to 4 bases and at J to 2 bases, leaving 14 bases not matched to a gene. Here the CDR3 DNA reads TGTGCCACCTGGGACCCATCTTCCCTTTATTATTATAAGAAACTCTTT. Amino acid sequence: CATWDPSSLYYYKKLF.

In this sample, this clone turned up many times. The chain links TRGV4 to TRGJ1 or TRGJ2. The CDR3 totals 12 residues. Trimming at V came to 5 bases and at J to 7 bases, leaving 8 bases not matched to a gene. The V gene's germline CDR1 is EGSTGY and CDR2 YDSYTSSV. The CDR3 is CATWALGYKKLF. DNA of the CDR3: TGTGCCACCTGGGCCCTAGGGTATAAGAAACTCTTT.

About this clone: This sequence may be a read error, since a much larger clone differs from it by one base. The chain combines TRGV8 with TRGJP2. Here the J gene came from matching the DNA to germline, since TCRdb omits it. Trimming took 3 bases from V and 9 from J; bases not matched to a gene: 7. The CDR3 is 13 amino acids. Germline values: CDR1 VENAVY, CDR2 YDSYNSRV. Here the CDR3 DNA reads TGTGCCACCTGGGATTTGTGTTATTGGATCAAGACGTTT. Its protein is CATWDLCYWIKTF.

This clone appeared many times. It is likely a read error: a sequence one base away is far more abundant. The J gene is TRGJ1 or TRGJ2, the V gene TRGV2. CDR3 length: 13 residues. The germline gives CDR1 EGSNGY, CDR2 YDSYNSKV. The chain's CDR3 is CATWGGLFYKKLF. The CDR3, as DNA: TGTGCCACCTGGGGCGGGCTTTTTTATAAGAAACTCTTT.

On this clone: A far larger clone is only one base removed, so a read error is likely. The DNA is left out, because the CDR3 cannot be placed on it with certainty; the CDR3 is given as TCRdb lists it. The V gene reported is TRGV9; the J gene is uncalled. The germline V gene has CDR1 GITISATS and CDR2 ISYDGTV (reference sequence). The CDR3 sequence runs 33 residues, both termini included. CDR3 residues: CALWEVKRDDIRNSLAVEQHLLSQVSIGRIQHF.

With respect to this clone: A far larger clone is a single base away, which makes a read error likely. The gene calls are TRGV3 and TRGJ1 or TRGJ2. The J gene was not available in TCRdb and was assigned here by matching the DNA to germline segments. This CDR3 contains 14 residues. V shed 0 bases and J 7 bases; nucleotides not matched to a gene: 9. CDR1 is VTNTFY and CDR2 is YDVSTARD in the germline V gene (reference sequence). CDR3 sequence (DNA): TGTGCCACCTGGGACAGGCTCCGAAGGTATAAGAAACTCTTT. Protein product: CATWDRLRRYKKLF.

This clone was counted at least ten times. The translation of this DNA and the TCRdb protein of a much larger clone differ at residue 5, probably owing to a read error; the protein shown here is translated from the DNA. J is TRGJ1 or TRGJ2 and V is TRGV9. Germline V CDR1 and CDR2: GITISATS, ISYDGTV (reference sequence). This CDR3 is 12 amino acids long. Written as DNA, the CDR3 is TGTGCCTTGTGGGGGGTGGAAGATAAGAAGCTCTTT. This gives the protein CALWGVEDKKLF.

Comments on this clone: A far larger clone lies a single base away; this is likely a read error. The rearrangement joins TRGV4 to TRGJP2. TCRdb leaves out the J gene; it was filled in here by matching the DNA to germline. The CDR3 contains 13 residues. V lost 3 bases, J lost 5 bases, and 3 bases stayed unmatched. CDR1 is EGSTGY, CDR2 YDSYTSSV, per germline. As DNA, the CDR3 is TGTGCCACCTGGGATCAGAGTGATTGGATCAAGACGTTT. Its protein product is CATWDQSDWIKTF.

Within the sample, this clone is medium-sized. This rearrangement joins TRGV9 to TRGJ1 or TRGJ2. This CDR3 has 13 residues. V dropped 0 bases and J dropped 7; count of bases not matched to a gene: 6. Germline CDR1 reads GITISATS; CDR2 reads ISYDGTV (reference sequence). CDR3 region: CALWEVHKYKKLF. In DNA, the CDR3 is TGTGCCTTGTGGGAGGTGCATAAGTATAAGAAACTCTTT.